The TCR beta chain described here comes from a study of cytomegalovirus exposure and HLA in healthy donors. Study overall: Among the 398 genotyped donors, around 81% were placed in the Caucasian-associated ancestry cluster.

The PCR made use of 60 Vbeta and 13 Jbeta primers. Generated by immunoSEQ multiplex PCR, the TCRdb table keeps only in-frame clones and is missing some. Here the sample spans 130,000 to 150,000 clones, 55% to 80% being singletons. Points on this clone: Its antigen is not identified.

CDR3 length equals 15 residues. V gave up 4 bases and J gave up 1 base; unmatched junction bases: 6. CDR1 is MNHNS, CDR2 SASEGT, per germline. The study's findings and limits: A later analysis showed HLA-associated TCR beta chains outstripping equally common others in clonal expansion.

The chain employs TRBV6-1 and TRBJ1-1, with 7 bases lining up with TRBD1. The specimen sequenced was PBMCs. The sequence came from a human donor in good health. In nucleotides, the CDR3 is TGTGCCAGCAGTGCACAGGGGTCCGAGAACACTGAAGCTTTCTTT. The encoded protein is CASSAQGSENTEAFF.